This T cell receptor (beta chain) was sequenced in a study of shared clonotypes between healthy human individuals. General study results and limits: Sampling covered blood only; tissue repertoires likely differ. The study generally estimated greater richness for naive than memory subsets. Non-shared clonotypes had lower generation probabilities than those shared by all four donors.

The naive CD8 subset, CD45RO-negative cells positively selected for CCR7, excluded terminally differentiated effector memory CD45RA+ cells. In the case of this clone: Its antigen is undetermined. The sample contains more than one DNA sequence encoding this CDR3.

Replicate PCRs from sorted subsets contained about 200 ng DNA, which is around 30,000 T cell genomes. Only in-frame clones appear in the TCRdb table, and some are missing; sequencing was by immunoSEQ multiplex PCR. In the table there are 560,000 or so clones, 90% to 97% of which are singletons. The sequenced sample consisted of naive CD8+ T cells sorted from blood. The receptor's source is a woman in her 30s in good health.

The CDR3 loop reads CASSLSSYEQYF. CDR3 DNA: TGTGCCAGCAGCTTAAGCTCCTACGAGCAGTACTTC. The chain carries TRBV13 and TRBJ2-7, with D unclear. V was cut by 2 bases and J by 0 bases, with 2 bases left in between. This CDR3 comprises 12 residues. The V gene's germline CDR1 is PRHDT and CDR2 FYEKMQ (reference sequence).